This TCR beta chain comes out of a study of cytomegalovirus exposure and HLA in healthy donors. Study-wide findings and caveats: Among donors in an Asian-associated ancestry cluster, a later analysis reportedly found fewer N-insertions than the roughly 700-donor mean. Reports described diagnosis of cytomegalovirus status by the classifier as highly specific and sensitive.

Germline values: CDR1 LNHNV, CDR2 YYDKDF (reference sequence). The CDR3 length is 15 residues. Trimming took off 0 bases at V and 4 bases at J, with 10 bases between the two ends. Turning to this clone: Its antigen is currently unknown.

Amplification used 60 Vbeta primers and 13 Jbeta primers. TCRdb's copy holds only in-frame clones and misses some; the assay was immunoSEQ multiplex PCR. The repertoire includes fewer than 200,000 clones, approximately 72% of them detected once, and around 6.9% sits in the top ten. The gene calls are TRBV15 and TRBJ1-3; D is possibly TRBD1 (5 bases). The sequence was collected from a man in his forties or fifties in good health and CMV-seropositive. The sample taken for sequencing was PBMCs. The CDR3: CATSRDQGSGNTIYF. CDR3 DNA: TGTGCCACCAGCAGAGATCAGGGATCAGGAAACACCATATATTTT.